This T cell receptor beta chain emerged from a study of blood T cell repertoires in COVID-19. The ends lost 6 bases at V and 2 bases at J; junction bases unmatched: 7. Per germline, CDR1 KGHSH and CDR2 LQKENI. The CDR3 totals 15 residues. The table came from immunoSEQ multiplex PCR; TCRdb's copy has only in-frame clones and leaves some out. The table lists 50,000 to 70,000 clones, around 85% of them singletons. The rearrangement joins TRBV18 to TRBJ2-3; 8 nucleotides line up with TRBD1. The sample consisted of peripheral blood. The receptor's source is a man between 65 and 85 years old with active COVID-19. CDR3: CASSSTGDPTDTQYF. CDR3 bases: TGTGCCAGCTCGTCGACAGGGGACCCCACAGATACGCAGTATTTT.